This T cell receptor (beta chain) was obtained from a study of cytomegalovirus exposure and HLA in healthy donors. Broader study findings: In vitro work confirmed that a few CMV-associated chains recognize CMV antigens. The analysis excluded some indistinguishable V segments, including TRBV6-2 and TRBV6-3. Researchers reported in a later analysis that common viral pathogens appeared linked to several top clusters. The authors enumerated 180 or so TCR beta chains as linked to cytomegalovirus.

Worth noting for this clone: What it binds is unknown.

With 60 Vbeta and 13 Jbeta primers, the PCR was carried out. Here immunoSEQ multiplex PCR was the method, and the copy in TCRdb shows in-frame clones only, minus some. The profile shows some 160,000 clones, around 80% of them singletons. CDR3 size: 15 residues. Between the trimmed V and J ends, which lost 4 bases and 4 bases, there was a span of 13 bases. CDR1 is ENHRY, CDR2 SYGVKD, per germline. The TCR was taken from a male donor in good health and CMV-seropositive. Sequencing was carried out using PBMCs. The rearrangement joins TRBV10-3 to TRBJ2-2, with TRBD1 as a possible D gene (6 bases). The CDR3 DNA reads TGTGCCATCAGTGCCGGGACAACGTTCACCGGGGAGCTGTTTTTT. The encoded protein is CAISAGTTFTGELFF.